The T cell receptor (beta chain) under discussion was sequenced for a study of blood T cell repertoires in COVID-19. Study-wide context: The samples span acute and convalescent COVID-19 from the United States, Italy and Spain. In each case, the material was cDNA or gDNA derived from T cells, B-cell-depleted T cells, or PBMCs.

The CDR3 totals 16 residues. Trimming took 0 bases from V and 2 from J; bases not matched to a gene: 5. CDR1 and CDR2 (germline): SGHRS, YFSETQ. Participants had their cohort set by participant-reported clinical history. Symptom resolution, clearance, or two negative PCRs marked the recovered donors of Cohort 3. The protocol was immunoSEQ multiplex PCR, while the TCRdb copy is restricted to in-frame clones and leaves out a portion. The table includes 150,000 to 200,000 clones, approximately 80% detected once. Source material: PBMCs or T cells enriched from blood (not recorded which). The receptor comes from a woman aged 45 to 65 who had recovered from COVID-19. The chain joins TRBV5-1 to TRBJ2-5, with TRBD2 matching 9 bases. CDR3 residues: CASSLGLTSGQETQYF. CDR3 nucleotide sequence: TGCGCCAGCAGCTTGGGTCTGACTAGCGGACAAGAGACCCAGTACTTC. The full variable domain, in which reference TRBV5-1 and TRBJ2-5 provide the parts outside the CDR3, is KAGVTQTPRYLIKTRGQQVTLSCSPISGHRSVSWYQQTPGQGLQFLFEYFSETQRNKGNFPGRFSGRQFSNSRSEMNVSTLELGDSALYLCASSLGLTSGQETQYFGPGTRLLVL.